Below are 30 T cell receptor beta chains sequenced from a single sample in a study of blood T cell repertoires in COVID-19. TCRdb keeps only in-frame clones here, not all; method: immunoSEQ multiplex PCR. The profile shows about 320,000 clones, 89% of them singletons. The sample consisted of peripheral blood. These receptors were collected from a young man who had recovered from COVID-19.

This CDR3 is CASSQLPGRQNEQFF. CDR3 sequence (DNA): TGTGCCAGCAGCCAATTACCTGGGAGGCAAAATGAGCAGTTCTTC. J is TRBJ2-1 and V is TRBV3-1 (or the pseudogene TRBV3-2); weak D call: TRBD2 (6 bases). The V end was cut by 2 bases, the J end by 7 bases, with 15 bases between. The CDR3 covers 15 residues. The germline V gene encodes CDR1 LGHDT and CDR2 YNNKEL (reference sequence).

The rearrangement links TRBV15 to TRBJ2-7; D is possibly TRBD2 (5 bases). V was trimmed by 1 base and J by 2 bases, leaving 6 bases between them. CDR1 is LNHNV, CDR2 YYDKDF, per germline (reference sequence). The CDR3 extends over 13 amino acids. The CDR3 DNA is TGTGCCACCAGCAGAGCGGGAACCTACGAGCAGTACTTC. Translated, it gives CATSRAGTYEQYF.

V is TRBV2 and J is TRBJ1-1, with no clear D. V shed 2 bases and J shed 7 bases, with 5 bases lying between them. This CDR3 spans 11 amino acids. CDR1 and CDR2 (germline): SNHLY, FYNNEI. As DNA, the CDR3 is TGTGCCAGCAGTGAAACCAGTGAAGCTTTCTTT. This sequence encodes CASSETSEAFF.

The rearrangement joins TRBV7-9 to TRBJ2-2, with D perhaps TRBD1 (6 bases). The length of the CDR3 is 14 residues. Trimming stripped 6 bases from V and 2 bases from J, with 10 bases between. CDR1 is SEHNR, CDR2 FQNEAQ, per germline (reference sequence). This chain's CDR3 is CASRRDTNTGELFF. In nucleotides, the CDR3 is TGTGCCAGCAGAAGGGACACAAACACCGGGGAGCTGTTTTTT.

This chain joins TRBV3-1 (or the pseudogene TRBV3-2) and TRBJ1-2; a possible D gene is TRBD1 (5 bases). V was pared by 1 base and J by 0 bases, with 21 bases between. The CDR3 spans 19 residues. Looked up from germline, CDR1 is LGHDT and CDR2 is YNNKEL (reference sequence). CDR3 in amino acids: CASSQVDSHPNGANYGYTF. The DNA of the CDR3 is TGTGCCAGCAGCCAAGTCGACAGCCACCCAAACGGAGCTAACTATGGCTACACCTTC.

The chain couples TRBV4-1 to TRBJ2-7, with D possibly TRBD1 on 5 matching bases. The CDR3 length is 14 residues. CDR1 is MGHRA, CDR2 YSYEKL, per germline. Trimming removed 3 bases from V and 3 bases from J, with 12 bases in between. CDR3 loop: CASSQTVRGYEQYF. DNA for the CDR3: TGCGCCAGCAGCCAGACAGTCCGAGGCTACGAGCAGTACTTC.

The chain couples TRBV7-9 to TRBJ2-7, with 8 bases aligning to TRBD2. Germline lookup yields CDR1 SEHNR and CDR2 FQNEAQ (reference sequence). With 1 base clipped from V and 7 bases from J, the junction kept 15 bases outside the gene matches. This CDR3 has 17 amino acids. For the CDR3, the DNA is TGTGCCAGCAGCTTAGTAGGCGGGGGGAGAGCGGATTGGGAGCAGTACTTC. Translating gives CASSLVGGGRADWEQYF.

The chain links TRBV6-5 to TRBJ1-4, with D tentatively TRBD1 (6 bases). Germline-derived CDR1 and CDR2 are MNHEY and SVGAGI. CDR3 length equals 15 residues. V lost 4 bases and J lost 8, with 17 bases in between. In DNA, the CDR3 is TGTGCCAGCAGTTTAGGGGGTGCTGGAGGAGAAAAACTGTTTTTT. Its translation is CASSLGGAGGEKLFF.

The V call is TRBV5-1, the J call TRBJ1-1; a weak D match, TRBD1 (5 bases). There are 15 residues in the CDR3. The V and J ends lost 0 bases and 3 bases respectively, with 12 bases between them. From germline, CDR1 is SGHRS and CDR2 YFSETQ. CDR3 sequence: CASSLVVGGDTEAFF. DNA of the CDR3: TGCGCCAGCAGCTTGGTTGTCGGGGGGGACACTGAAGCTTTCTTT. Full variable domain (missing parts from reference TRBV5-1 and TRBJ1-1): KAGVTQTPRYLIKTRGQQVTLSCSPISGHRSVSWYQQTPGQGLQFLFEYFSETQRNKGNFPGRFSGRQFSNSRSEMNVSTLELGDSALYLCASSLVVGGDTEAFFGQGTRLTVV.

The chain recombines TRBV6-6 with TRBJ1-5; D not certain. Per the germline V gene, CDR1 is MNHNY and CDR2 is SVGAGI (reference sequence). Trimming stripped 4 bases from V and 6 bases from J, with 4 bases between. CDR3 size: 11 residues. The CDR3 here is CASSSGQPQHF. CDR3 in DNA: TGTGCCAGCAGTTCGGGTCAGCCCCAGCATTTT.

The rearrangement links TRBV4-3 to TRBJ2-1; possible D gene TRBD2, 7 bases. The germline V gene encodes CDR1 LGHNA and CDR2 YSLEER. Deletions cut 3 bases from V and 6 bases from J, with 15 bases between. CDR3 size: 15 residues. CDR3 in amino acids: CASSQGGGAINEQFF. The DNA for the CDR3 is TGCGCCAGCAGCCAGGGAGGGGGTGCTATCAATGAGCAGTTCTTC.

The DNA for the CDR3 is TGTGCCAGTAGTCCGACGACAGGGGAAGAGACCCAGTACTTC. This sequence encodes CASSPTTGEETQYF. This rearrangement joins TRBV19 to TRBJ2-5; 8 bases align to TRBD1. CDR3 length equals 14 residues. Germline CDR1 and CDR2: LNHDA and SQIVND (reference sequence). Trimming took 5 bases from V and 3 from J; bases not matched to a gene: 5.

The chain uses TRBV10-2 and TRBJ2-7; D is perhaps TRBD2 (6 bases). The CDR3 is made up of 11 amino acids. V was trimmed by 8 bases and J by 4 bases, leaving 9 bases between them. The V gene's germline CDR1 is WSHSY and CDR2 SAAADI. The CDR3 spells CASRREYEQYF. CDR3 nucleotide sequence: TGCGCCAGCCGCCGGGAGTACGAGCAGTACTTC.

The V gene is TRBV27, the J gene TRBJ1-1; D unclear. Trimming pared 4 bases from V and 6 bases from J, leaving 18 bases between. Per the germline V gene, CDR1 is MNHEY and CDR2 is SMNVEV (reference sequence). The CDR3 has 15 residues. The CDR3 sequence: CASSSGRVRESEAFF. The CDR3 DNA reads as TGTGCCAGCAGTTCAGGCCGGGTAAGGGAGTCTGAAGCTTTCTTT.

The chain recombines TRBV9 with TRBJ1-1; 9 nucleotides agree with TRBD1. V was pared by 0 bases and J by 5 bases, with 5 bases of the junction left unmatched. Germline loops: CDR1 SGDLS, CDR2 YYNGEE. The CDR3 extends over 15 amino acids. The chain's CDR3 is CASSVETGGRTEAFF. For the CDR3, the DNA is TGTGCCAGCAGCGTAGAGACAGGGGGAAGGACTGAAGCTTTCTTT.

The V gene is TRBV6-4, the J gene TRBJ1-5, with D hard to call. The CDR3 covers 13 residues. V was clipped by 2 bases and J by 7 bases, with 9 bases between them. Germline CDR1 reads MRHNA; CDR2 reads SNTAGT. The CDR3 nucleotides read TGTGCCAGCAGTGACGAGGTAGGCCAGCCCCAGCATTTT. Amino acids: CASSDEVGQPQHF.

This chain uses TRBV3-1 (or the pseudogene TRBV3-2) with TRBJ1-4; D possibly corresponds to TRBD1 (5 bases). The CDR3 has 15 amino acids. Per the germline V gene, CDR1 is LGHDT and CDR2 is YNNKEL (reference sequence). The V gene lost 3 bases and the J gene lost 5 bases, with 13 bases spanning the gap. Here the CDR3 DNA reads TGTGCCAGCAGCCATCGACAGAGTATAAATGAAAAACTGTTTTTT. Residues: CASSHRQSINEKLFF.

This sequence joins TRBV19 and TRBJ1-2, with D hard to call. The CDR3 runs 12 residues. Germline V lookup: CDR1 LNHDA, CDR2 SQIVND (reference sequence). Trimming removed 6 bases from V and 1 base from J, with 6 bases in between. Here the CDR3 DNA reads TGTGCCAGTAGCGGGATTAACTATGGCTACACCTTC. This gives the protein CASSGINYGYTF.

The CDR3, as DNA: TGTGCCAGCAGCCTAACGACTAGCCCGGAGACCCAGTACTTC. Its translation is CASSLTTSPETQYF. The chain is built from TRBV7-2 and TRBJ2-5; 7 bases agree with TRBD2. From germline, CDR1 is SGHTA and CDR2 FQGNSA. The junction had 8 bases not matched to a gene; V was cut back by 5 bases and J by 5 bases. The CDR3 extends over 14 amino acids.

The gene calls are TRBV27 and TRBJ2-5; the D gene is possibly TRBD2 (5 bases). Germline CDR1 is MNHEY and CDR2 is SMNVEV (reference sequence). The CDR3 is made up of 13 amino acids. V was clipped by 8 bases and J by 1 base, with 11 bases between them. The CDR3 region has the DNA TGTGCCAGCCAAACCGGGATCCAAGAGACCCAGTACTTC. It yields the protein CASQTGIQETQYF.

This chain links TRBV4-1 with TRBJ1-4; no firm D call. Trimming pared 0 bases from V and 5 bases from J, leaving 10 bases between. This CDR3 has 15 residues. The germline gives CDR1 MGHRA, CDR2 YSYEKL. Here the CDR3 reads CASSQDTGKNEKLFF. The CDR3 nucleotides read TGCGCCAGCAGCCAAGATACGGGGAAGAATGAAAAACTGTTTTTT.

The chain combines TRBV6-6 with TRBJ2-3, with 9 bases fitting TRBD2. Germline V gene lookup returns CDR1 MNHNY and CDR2 SVGAGI (reference sequence). This CDR3 region has 15 residues. J was trimmed by 2 bases and V by 5 bases; bases with no gene match: 5. CDR3 sequence: CASSTSGYNTDTQYF. CDR3 in DNA: TGTGCCAGCAGTACTAGCGGGTATAACACAGATACGCAGTATTTT.

This chain connects TRBV6-2 or TRBV6-3 to TRBJ2-7; the match to TRBD2 covers 13 bases. CDR3 length: 17 amino acids. Per germline, CDR1 MNHEY and CDR2 SVGEGT. The V gene end was trimmed by 5 bases and the J gene end by 2 bases; junction bases not matched to a gene: 9. CDR3 sequence: CASSTRLAGGSPYEQYF. In DNA form, the CDR3 reads TGTGCCAGCAGTACAAGACTAGCGGGGGGCTCTCCCTACGAGCAGTACTTC.

This clone has a single count. The J gene is TRBJ2-7, the V gene TRBV7-2; weak D call: TRBD2 (5 bases). Germline CDR1 SGHTA, CDR2 FQGNSA. The CDR3 loop spans 14 amino acids. With 1 base removed from V and 3 bases from J, the gap between germline ends came to 10 bases. The CDR3 region has the DNA TGTGCCAGCAGCTTAGAGGCGACTAACTACGAGCAGTACTTC. Residues: CASSLEATNYEQYF.

The chain uses TRBV5-6 and TRBJ1-2; possibly TRBD1 for D (5 bases). This CDR3 region has 14 residues. The germline gives CDR1 SGHDT, CDR2 YYEEEE. This CDR3 is CASLWQGGNYGYTF. The CDR3 DNA reads TGTGCTAGCTTGTGGCAGGGAGGAAACTATGGCTACACCTTC.

The CDR3 DNA reads as TGCGCCAGCAGCTTGGGTCAGGGGCACTCCTACGAGCAGTACTTC. Its protein product is CASSLGQGHSYEQYF. This chain uses TRBV5-1 with TRBJ2-7; D perhaps matches TRBD1 (6 bases). The CDR3 contains 15 residues. V lost 0 bases and J 0 bases, leaving 10 bases between the germline ends. Germline lookup yields CDR1 SGHRS and CDR2 YFSETQ.

This chain joins TRBV6-2 or TRBV6-3 and TRBJ2-6; D not certain. There are 18 residues in the CDR3. Trimming shortened V by 3 bases and J by 0 bases, and 15 bases separated the two germline ends. Germline CDR1 and CDR2: MNHEY and SVGEGT. The chain's CDR3 is CASSYAPPQSSGANVLTF. Here the CDR3 DNA reads TGTGCCAGCAGTTATGCCCCCCCACAGTCCTCTGGGGCCAACGTCCTGACTTTC.

This clone was detected only once. This rearrangement joins TRBV5-1 to TRBJ2-3; possibly TRBD2 for D (6 bases). V was shortened by 5 bases and J by 2 bases, with 12 bases between the two germline ends. The CDR3 runs 14 residues. Germline assignment: CDR1 SGHRS and CDR2 YFSETQ. Written as DNA, the CDR3 is TGCGCCAGCAGGCGGGAACCCCCCACAGATACGCAGTATTTT. It translates to CASRREPPTDTQYF. Variable domain in full (rest from reference TRBV5-1 and TRBJ2-3): KAGVTQTPRYLIKTRGQQVTLSCSPISGHRSVSWYQQTPGQGLQFLFEYFSETQRNKGNFPGRFSGRQFSNSRSEMNVSTLELGDSALYLCASRREPPTDTQYFGPGTRLTVL.

The chain carries TRBV9 and TRBJ1-1, with 11 bases aligning to TRBD1. This CDR3 is 14 amino acids long. Germline lookup yields CDR1 SGDLS and CDR2 YYNGEE. The J segment lost 5 bases and the V segment lost 5 bases, leaving 5 bases of the junction unmatched. DNA for the CDR3: TGTGCCAGCAGTCTGGGGGACAGGGGGACTGAAGCTTTCTTT. Translating gives CASSLGDRGTEAFF.

On this clone: This same CDR3 is encoded by further DNA sequences in the sample. The V and J genes are TRBV5-1 and TRBJ1-1, with 8 bases identical to TRBD1. Unmatched junction bases numbered 3, after V lost 4 bases and J lost 1 base. CDR3 length equals 14 residues. Per germline, CDR1 SGHRS and CDR2 YFSETQ. CDR3 sequence (DNA): TGCGCCAGCAGCCCAGGACAGGGGAACACTGAAGCTTTCTTT. Encoded protein: CASSPGQGNTEAFF.